The 8 T cell receptor beta chains below all came from one sample that was sequenced in a study of cytomegalovirus exposure and HLA in healthy donors. PCR was performed using 60 Vbeta and 13 Jbeta primers. Generated by immunoSEQ multiplex PCR, the TCRdb table keeps only in-frame clones and is missing some. The sample holds 150,000 to 200,000 clones, approximately 81% seen once. Specimen: PBMCs. These receptors were taken from a man aged 18-30 years in good health and CMV-seronegative.

This clone was seen just once. The chain joins TRBV27 to TRBJ2-3, with D unclear. Germline V gene lookup returns CDR1 MNHEY and CDR2 SMNVEV (reference sequence). This CDR3 has 12 residues. V was cut by 6 bases and J by 4 bases, with 8 bases left in between. The CDR3 is CASSPGADTQYF. The CDR3 bases are TGTGCCAGCAGCCCCGGTGCAGATACGCAGTATTTT.

This rearrangement joins TRBV7-3 to TRBJ2-1; possibly TRBD2 for D (6 bases). The V and J ends lost 3 bases and 7 bases respectively, with 10 bases between them. The germline V gene encodes CDR1 SGHTA and CDR2 FQGTGA. The CDR3 totals 13 residues. The CDR3 sequence is CASSLGLQNEQFF. The CDR3 bases are TGTGCCAGCAGCTTGGGACTCCAAAATGAGCAGTTCTTC.

This clone has only a few counts. The chain couples TRBV14 to TRBJ2-3; TRBD1 aligns across 9 bases. CDR3 length: 18 residues. With V trimmed by 3 bases and J by 0 bases, 10 bases remained unmatched. In germline, CDR1 is SGHDN, CDR2 FVKESK. In DNA, the CDR3 is TGTGCCAGCAGCCAGTTTCCGGGACAGGGTACCAGCACAGATACGCAGTATTTT. This encodes CASSQFPGQGTSTDTQYF.

The V gene is TRBV6-5, the J gene TRBJ1-2; D may be TRBD1 (6 bases). This CDR3 comprises 15 residues. The V gene's germline CDR1 is MNHEY and CDR2 SVGAGI. V gave up 4 bases and J gave up 7 bases, with 19 bases separating them. CDR3 DNA: TGTGCCAGCAGTTCCTCCCCGTGGGGGCCGGTTGGCTACACCTTC. Translation gives CASSSSPWGPVGYTF.

V is TRBV7-3 and J is TRBJ2-2; 8 bases match TRBD2. The CDR3 is made up of 17 amino acids. Trimming at V came to 4 bases and at J to 8 bases, leaving 15 bases not matched to a gene. Germline V gene sequence: CDR1 SGHTA, CDR2 FQGTGA. The CDR3 here is CASSSRPPPGGFGELFF. For the CDR3, the DNA is TGTGCCAGCAGCTCCCGCCCCCCCCCGGGAGGGTTTGGGGAGCTGTTTTTT.

The chain carries TRBV28 and TRBJ2-7, with TRBD2 matching over 7 bases. The CDR3 length is 13 residues. The J segment lost 6 bases and the V segment lost 3 bases, leaving 5 bases of the junction unmatched. CDR1 and CDR2 from the germline V gene are MDHEN and SYDVKM. DNA of the CDR3: TGTGCCAGCAGTTTTACTAGCGCGGGCGAGCAGTACTTC. Amino acid sequence: CASSFTSAGEQYF.

CDR3 nucleotide sequence: TGTGCCAGTAGTATAGAAGCCACTTGGGCAGGGAAGAACACTGAAGCTTTCTTT. This gives the protein CASSIEATWAGKNTEAFF. This chain links TRBV19 with TRBJ1-1; D is possibly TRBD1 (5 bases). CDR1 is LNHDA, CDR2 SQIVND, per germline (reference sequence). V lost 0 bases to trimming and J lost 1 base, with 18 bases between them. The CDR3 length is 18 residues.

The rearrangement joins TRBV10-3 to TRBJ1-5; no definite D call. V gave up 4 bases and J gave up 6 bases, with 10 bases separating them. This CDR3 has 13 residues. Germline V gene lookup returns CDR1 ENHRY and CDR2 SYGVKD. CDR3 sequence: CAISATEIQPQHF. CDR3 DNA: TGTGCCATCAGTGCCACGGAGATTCAGCCCCAGCATTTT.